This TCR beta chain was sequenced for a study of T cells expressing NK-cell markers. Study in general: Sorted CD3+CD56+NKG2C+, CD3+CD56+NKG2C- and CD3+CD56-NKG2C+ T cells provided the TCR beta repertoires. Overall study findings and caveats: For roughly 6 donors, the dominant NKG2C+ clonotypes made up about 1.0-7.5% of their CD8+ T cells.

The germline V gene encodes CDR1 DFQATT and CDR2 SNEGSKA (reference sequence). This CDR3 is built from 13 residues. TCRdb reprocessed the 5' RACE reads and keeps a single row for each CDR3 protein, giving no DNA. This listing includes around 100,000 distinct CDR3 sequences. As concerns this clonotype: Its antigen remains unidentified.

Sample: blood T cells: a sorted CD56 or NKG2C T cell subset, CD4+ or CD8+ T cells, or bulk PBMC T cells (not recorded which). The chain joins TRBV20-1 to TRBJ1-2; TCRdb indicates TRBD1, and absent DNA this call remains unverified. This TCR was recovered from a woman aged 18-69 years in good health. The CDR3 loop is CSAPPGTGYGYTF.